A selection of T cell receptor beta chains follows, all from one sample in a study of T cell repertoires in cytomegalovirus infection. Their antigen targets remain unknown. TCRdb re-called the reads with MiXCR, one entry per CDR3 protein. The sample shows approximately 1,000,000 distinct CDR3 sequences, roughly 30% of them seen only once. Material: cultured CD8+ T cells from PBMCs, obtained from culture after CMV antigen stimulation. These receptors came from a human donor in good health (CMV status not recorded). Some clones in this sample may be carry-over from other donors' samples. The CDR3 runs from the conserved cysteine through the conserved F or W. A D gene is named only where the DNA matches it firmly. Rows may omit the clone size; those that give it use once, few, many or a size class.

abundance: -
v_gene: TRBV5-4
d_gene: -
j_gene: TRBJ2-1
CDR3nt: TGTGCCAGCAGCCCAGGAGGTATCCCCCGCTCCTGCAATGAGCAGTTCTTC
CDR3aa: CASSPGGIPRSCNEQFF

abundance: -
v_gene: TRBV27
d_gene: TRBD2
j_gene: TRBJ2-3
CDR3nt: TGTGCCAGCAGTTCCCCGGGACTAGCGAGGCAAAGCACAGATACGCAGTATTTT
CDR3aa: CASSSPGLARQSTDTQYF

abundance: -
v_gene: TRBV20-1
d_gene: -
j_gene: TRBJ1-2
CDR3nt: TGCAGTGCTAGACCCTCGGACTATGGCTACACCTTC
CDR3aa: CSARPSDYGYTF

abundance: -
v_gene: TRBV6-5
d_gene: TRBD1
j_gene: TRBJ1-5
CDR3nt: TGTGCCAGCAGTTACTTTACCCCCGGGACAGGGGTTATTGATAGCAATCAGCCCCAGCATTTT
CDR3aa: CASSYFTPGTGVIDSNQPQHF

abundance: -
v_gene: TRBV15
d_gene: TRBD1
j_gene: TRBJ1-2
CDR3nt: TGTGCCACCATTTCACCAACAGGGGCCAATGGCTACACCTTC
CDR3aa: CATISPTGANGYTF

abundance: few
v_gene: TRBV6-8
d_gene: -
j_gene: TRBJ2-2
CDR3nt: TGTGCCAGCAGTTACTCGTTCGGGTATCAGGGCAACGGGGAGCTGTTTTTT
CDR3aa: CASSYSFGYQGNGELFF

abundance: -
v_gene: TRBV4-1
d_gene: -
j_gene: TRBJ1-5
CDR3nt: TGCGCCAGCAGCCAAAGGCGGAATCAGCCCCAGCATTTT
CDR3aa: CASSQRRNQPQHF

abundance: -
v_gene: TRBV7-2
d_gene: TRBD1
j_gene: TRBJ2-3
CDR3nt: TGTGCCAGCAGCTTACCCGACAGGGACCAGCCCCAGTATTTT
CDR3aa: CASSLPDRDQPQYF

abundance: -
v_gene: TRBV10-2
d_gene: TRBD1
j_gene: TRBJ2-5
CDR3nt: TGCGCCAGCCTCGGTCCCCCATTGGGGGACAGGGGGATTCGAGAGACCCAGTACTTC
CDR3aa: CASLGPPLGDRGIRETQYF

abundance: -
v_gene: TRBV4-1
d_gene: -
j_gene: TRBJ1-1
CDR3nt: TGTGCCAGCAGCTACAATATCCAAGGGAACACTGAAGCTTTCTTT
CDR3aa: CASSYNIQGNTEAFF

abundance: -
v_gene: TRBV28
d_gene: -
j_gene: TRBJ1-5
CDR3nt: TGTGCCAGTAGCCGGGACCCCCGAAATCAGCCCCAGCATTTT
CDR3aa: CASSRDPRNQPQHF

abundance: -
v_gene: TRBV28
d_gene: TRBD1
j_gene: TRBJ1-2
CDR3nt: TGTGCCAGCATCCCGGACAGGGGGACCTATGGCTACACCTTC
CDR3aa: CASIPDRGTYGYTF

abundance: -
v_gene: TRBV19
d_gene: -
j_gene: TRBJ2-1
CDR3nt: TGTGCCAGTAGTTCTGTGGGGGGGGCAGTTGAGCAGTTCTTC
CDR3aa: CASSSVGGAVEQFF

abundance: few
v_gene: TRBV6-4
d_gene: -
j_gene: TRBJ1-6
CDR3nt: TGTGCCAGCAGGGCCGGATTGGATTCGAATTCACCCCTCCACTTT
CDR3aa: CASRAGLDSNSPLHF

abundance: -
v_gene: TRBV7-6
d_gene: -
j_gene: TRBJ1-1
CDR3nt: TGTACCAGCAGCTTAGCGGGTCGGGGTACTGAAGCTTTCTTT
CDR3aa: CTSSLAGRGTEAFF

abundance: few
v_gene: TRBV5-5
d_gene: TRBD1
j_gene: TRBJ1-5
CDR3nt: TGTGCCAGCAGCTTGGTCGGGACAGGGAGGGCTCAGCCCCAGCATTTT
CDR3aa: CASSLVGTGRAQPQHF

abundance: few
v_gene: TRBV27
d_gene: -
j_gene: TRBJ1-3
CDR3nt: TGTGCCAGCAAATCGCCCGGCTCTGGAAACACCATATATTTT
CDR3aa: CASKSPGSGNTIYF

abundance: -
v_gene: TRBV7-9
d_gene: TRBD2
j_gene: TRBJ2-5
CDR3nt: TGTGCCAGCAGCTTTAACAGAGGGACTAAAGAGACCCAGTACTTC
CDR3aa: CASSFNRGTKETQYF

abundance: -
v_gene: TRBV9
d_gene: -
j_gene: TRBJ1-1
CDR3nt: TGTGCCAGCAGCGTAGGGAGGGGCGGGAACACTGAAGCTTTCTTT
CDR3aa: CASSVGRGGNTEAFF

abundance: -
v_gene: TRBV6-6
d_gene: TRBD2
j_gene: TRBJ2-5
CDR3nt: TGTGCCAGCAGTTCCTCCCCCTCTAGCGGGGGTTCACAAGAGACCCAGTACTTC
CDR3aa: CASSSSPSSGGSQETQYF